The 9 T cell receptor beta chains listed next were all sequenced from one sample in a study of T cell responses to AZD1222 COVID-19 vaccine. The assay was immunoSEQ multiplex PCR, and TCRdb's table has in-frame clones only and misses some. The sample lists 60,000 or so clones, 75% to 85% occurring once. The sample was peripheral blood, taken on day 0 of AZD1222 vaccination. The source of these receptors is an adult in good health.

The chain recombines TRBV19 with TRBJ1-5; D ambiguous. This CDR3 contains 13 residues. V lost 0 bases to trimming and J lost 5 bases, with 5 bases between them. Germline loops: CDR1 LNHDA, CDR2 SQIVND (reference sequence). CDR3 bases: TGTGCCAGTAGTATAGATCGGGATCAGCCCCAGCATTTT. It specifies CASSIDRDQPQHF.

This chain uses TRBV11-3 with TRBJ1-1; D unresolved. CDR1 SGHNT and CDR2 YENEEA come from the germline V gene. CDR3 size: 13 residues. V was pared by 3 bases and J by 3 bases, with 8 bases between. In DNA form, the CDR3 reads TGTGCCAGCAGCTTCCTCGAGGACACTGAAGCTTTCTTT. Translating gives CASSFLEDTEAFF. Full variable domain (outside the CDR3, taken from reference TRBV11-3 and TRBJ1-1): EAGVVQSPRYKIIEKKQPVAFWCNPISGHNTLYWYLQNLGQGPELLIRYENEEAVDDSQLPKDRFSAERLKGVDSTLKIQPAELGDSAVYLCASSFLEDTEAFFGQGTRLTVV.

J is TRBJ2-2 and V is TRBV5-6; D gene unclear. The germline gives CDR1 SGHDT, CDR2 YYEEEE. This CDR3 contains 16 residues. V lost 3 bases and J 1 base, leaving 13 bases between the germline ends. The CDR3 sequence is CASSSPLTLNTGELFF. The CDR3 DNA is TGTGCCAGCAGCTCGCCTTTGACTTTGAACACCGGGGAGCTGTTTTTT. The variable domain in full, with the rest retrieved from reference TRBV5-6 and TRBJ2-2, is DAGVTQSPTHLIKTRGQQVTLRCSPKSGHDTVSWYQQALGQGPQFIFQYYEEEERQRGNFPDRFSGHQFPNYSSELNVNALLLGDSALYLCASSSPLTLNTGELFFGEGSRLTVL.

V usage is TRBV2 and J usage is TRBJ2-3; D might be TRBD1 (6 bases). The CDR3 covers 16 residues. Trimming cost V 9 bases and J 4 bases, with 23 bases left between them. The germline CDR1 and CDR2 sequences are SNHLY and FYNNEI. The CDR3 loop reads CARLNPQGPNPDTQYF. The CDR3 bases are TGTGCCAGACTCAACCCCCAGGGGCCCAACCCAGATACGCAGTATTTT.

The rearrangement joins TRBV7-9 to TRBJ2-5; D is perhaps TRBD2 (5 bases). CDR1 SEHNR and CDR2 FQNEAQ come from the germline V gene (reference sequence). V lost 0 bases to trimming and J lost 5 bases, with 10 bases between them. The CDR3 loop spans 14 amino acids. The CDR3 here is CASSLAGVLETQYF. The DNA of the CDR3 is TGTGCCAGCAGCTTAGCGGGAGTTTTGGAGACCCAGTACTTC.

This chain connects TRBV5-1 to TRBJ1-4; perhaps TRBD1 as D (6 bases). The CDR3 runs to 16 residues. In germline, CDR1 is SGHRS, CDR2 YFSETQ. Deletions cut 2 bases from V and 4 bases from J, with 15 bases between. The CDR3: CASSLTGKVGNEKLFF. The CDR3 DNA reads as TGCGCCAGCAGCTTAACAGGGAAGGTTGGTAATGAAAAACTGTTTTTT.

The chain is built from TRBV12-3 or TRBV12-4 and TRBJ2-7; D is perhaps TRBD1 (6 bases). CDR3 size: 12 residues. Trimming shortened V by 5 bases and J by 4 bases, and 9 bases separated the two germline ends. The CDR3 is CASSHTGYEQYF. CDR3 bases: TGTGCCAGCAGTCACACAGGGTACGAGCAGTACTTC.

The rearrangement joins TRBV12-3 or TRBV12-4 to TRBJ1-2, with a possible D match to TRBD1 (6 bases). V lost 7 bases and J lost 7, with 13 bases in between. CDR3 length equals 12 residues. CDR3 nucleotide sequence: TGTGCCAGCAAGGGGGACTTCGTTGGCTACACCTTC. As protein: CASKGDFVGYTF.

The CDR3, as DNA: TGTGCCAGCTCACCCAGGGGTCTCCAGAACACTGAAGCTTTCTTT. Translating it yields CASSPRGLQNTEAFF. The chain is built from TRBV18 and TRBJ1-1; D is possibly TRBD1 (6 bases). The CDR3 is 15 amino acids. V lost 3 bases and J 1 base, leaving 12 bases between the germline ends. In germline, CDR1 is KGHSH, CDR2 LQKENI.